A single sample is the source of the 29 T cell receptor beta chains below, sequenced in a study of regulatory and conventional T cells in RAG deficiency. Conventional CD4+ T cells were sorted from blood as CD25-low CD127-high cells. Only in-frame clones appear in the TCRdb table, and some are missing; sequencing was by immunoSEQ multiplex PCR. The top ten hold 0.3% to 0.45% of the sample, which has some 30,000 clones, 90% to 97% seen once. This same sample was also part of a study on regulatory T cells. This second study notes: The primer mix had 52 TRBV and 13 TRBJ primers.

Sequencing used CD25- CD4+ T cells sorted from blood. Source of these receptors: a human donor in good health.

The chain links TRBV20-1 to TRBJ2-3, with D perhaps TRBD2 (5 bases). V dropped 6 bases and J dropped 6 bases, with 10 bases sitting between them. The CDR3 has 11 residues. Germline V gene data show CDR1 as DFQATT and CDR2 as SNEGSKA (reference sequence). CDR3 sequence reads: CSAPREDTQYF. The CDR3 DNA reads as TGCAGTGCCCCTAGGGAGGATACGCAGTATTTT.

This clone was counted once. The chain combines TRBV5-1 with TRBJ1-5, with 7 positions matching TRBD1. V lost 4 bases to trimming and J lost 0 bases; unmatched junction nucleotides: 13. Germline values: CDR1 SGHRS, CDR2 YFSETQ. This CDR3 region has 18 residues. CDR3 sequence (DNA): TGCGCCAGCAGCCCCGGGACAGCTAGCCCATATAGCAATCAGCCCCAGCATTTT. This gives the protein CASSPGTASPYSNQPQHF. Using reference TRBV5-1 and TRBJ1-5 for the parts outside the CDR3, the full variable domain is KAGVTQTPRYLIKTRGQQVTLSCSPISGHRSVSWYQQTPGQGLQFLFEYFSETQRNKGNFPGRFSGRQFSNSRSEMNVSTLELGDSALYLCASSPGTASPYSNQPQHFGDGTRLSIL.

The chain has TRBV6-6 and TRBJ1-2; the D is unclear. CDR1 is MNHNY, CDR2 SVGAGI, per germline (reference sequence). The CDR3 consists of 12 residues. V lost 4 bases and J lost 2, with 5 bases in between. The CDR3 loop reads CASSSGNYGYTF. The CDR3 coding sequence is TGTGCCAGCAGTTCCGGGAACTATGGCTACACCTTC.

This chain links TRBV29-1 with TRBJ2-3; D not resolved. The V gene lost 8 bases and the J gene lost 5 bases, with 17 bases spanning the gap. The CDR3 loop spans 13 amino acids. Germline values: CDR1 SQVTM, CDR2 ANQGSEA. Here the CDR3 reads CSSVQPGVDTQYF. For the CDR3, the DNA is TGCAGCAGTGTACAGCCAGGTGTAGATACGCAGTATTTT.

The rearrangement links TRBV6-5 to TRBJ1-1; the match to TRBD1 covers 9 bases. Germline CDR1 reads MNHEY; CDR2 reads SVGAGI. This CDR3 comprises 15 residues. The V segment lost 7 bases and the J segment 7 bases; nucleotides outside the gene matches: 13. In DNA form, the CDR3 reads TGTGCCAGCACCTCTCCGGGACAGGGTCTGTTTGAAGCTTTCTTT. Amino acids: CASTSPGQGLFEAFF.

The table lists this clone with a count of one. V is TRBV7-9 and J is TRBJ1-2; TRBD1 matches 10 bases. Germline values: CDR1 SEHNR, CDR2 FQNEAQ (reference sequence). The CDR3 totals 14 residues. Trimming removed 5 bases from V and 4 bases from J; junction bases left unmatched: 4. CDR3 loop: CASSDGTGVYGYTF. The DNA of the CDR3 is TGTGCCAGCAGCGACGGGACAGGGGTCTATGGCTACACCTTC.

The rearrangement uses TRBV19 and TRBJ2-2, with unresolved D. The CDR3 length is 17 residues. Germline lookup yields CDR1 LNHDA and CDR2 SQIVND (reference sequence). V was cut by 3 bases and J by 1 base, with 15 bases left in between. In DNA form, the CDR3 reads TGTGCCAGTAGTATTGGTTTCCGCAGGATGAACACCGGGGAGCTGTTTTTT. It codes for CASSIGFRRMNTGELFF.

This chain connects TRBV5-5 to TRBJ1-4; 7 bases match TRBD1. CDR1 and CDR2 (germline): SGHKS, YYEKEE (reference sequence). The V segment lost 0 bases and the J segment 7 bases; nucleotides outside the gene matches: 0. The CDR3 runs to 13 residues. CDR3 residues: CASSLGDSEKLFF. Here the CDR3 DNA reads TGTGCCAGCAGCTTGGGGGACAGTGAAAAACTGTTTTTT. The variable domain in full, completed from reference TRBV5-5 and TRBJ1-4, reads DAGVTQSPTHLIKTRGQQVTLRCSPISGHKSVSWYQQVLGQGPQFIFQYYEKEERGRGNFPDRFSARQFPNYSSELNVNALLLGDSALYLCASSLGDSEKLFFGSGTQLSVL.

The rearrangement uses TRBV10-1 and TRBJ2-1; 9 bases agree with TRBD2. Germline V gene data show CDR1 as WNHNN and CDR2 as SYGVQD (reference sequence). The CDR3 consists of 14 residues. The trim removed 8 bases at V and 6 bases at J, leaving 8 bases unmatched. Here the CDR3 reads CASSTSGGFNEQFF. The CDR3, as DNA: TGCGCCAGCTCTACAAGCGGGGGGTTCAATGAGCAGTTCTTC.

This clone appeared once. The V gene is TRBV6-5, the J gene TRBJ2-2; D may be TRBD2 (6 bases). V lost 0 bases to trimming and J lost 6 bases, with 8 bases between them. The CDR3 sequence is 14 residues long. Germline V gene sequence: CDR1 MNHEY, CDR2 SVGAGI. The CDR3 nucleotides read TGTGCCAGCAGTTACTCGAAGCGGGCCGGGGAGCTGTTTTTT. Translating it yields CASSYSKRAGELFF.

Turning to this clone: Mismatch with germline at one junction end may stem from a read error. The chain's CDR3 is CASSLAGGGETQYF. In DNA, the CDR3 is TGTGCCAGCAGCCTAGCGGGAGGAGGGGAGACCCAGTACTTC. The chain employs TRBV7-2 and TRBJ2-5; TRBD2 agrees at 11 bases. Germline CDR1 reads SGHTA; CDR2 reads FQGNSA. CDR3 size: 14 residues.

The chain uses TRBV11-3 and TRBJ2-3; a weak D match, TRBD2 (5 bases). CDR1 and CDR2 from the germline V gene are SGHNT and YENEEA. Trimming took 5 bases from V and 6 from J, leaving 9 bases between them. The CDR3 is 12 residues long. This chain's CDR3 is CASSRGEDTQYF. As DNA, the CDR3 is TGTGCCAGCAGCCGTGGGGAGGATACGCAGTATTTT.

The genes are TRBV6-1 and TRBJ1-5; possibly TRBD1 for D (6 bases). Germline loops: CDR1 MNHNS, CDR2 SASEGT. CDR3 length: 14 amino acids. The V and J ends lost 2 bases and 7 bases respectively, with 12 bases between them. CDR3 loop: CASSEYRVEQPQHF. For the CDR3, the DNA is TGTGCCAGCAGTGAATACAGGGTAGAACAGCCCCAGCATTTT.

The chain couples TRBV18 to TRBJ2-1; 8 bases are shared with TRBD1. The CDR3 is 16 amino acids. Unmatched junction bases numbered 15, after V lost 9 bases and J lost 5 bases. CDR1 is KGHSH and CDR2 is LQKENI in the germline V gene. CDR3 DNA sequence: TGTGCCAGTACGCTCGACAGGGGCCGTTTCGACAATGAGCAGTTCTTC. Protein sequence: CASTLDRGRFDNEQFF.

This clone was seen a handful of times. The same CDR3 is also encoded by other DNA sequences in this sample. The chain couples TRBV30 to TRBJ1-6; D possibly corresponds to TRBD1 (6 bases). V gave up 8 bases and J gave up 3 bases, with 11 bases separating them. In germline, CDR1 is GTSNPN, CDR2 SVGIG (reference sequence). This CDR3 is built from 13 residues. CDR3 sequence (DNA): TGTGCCGGAGGACAGAACTATAATTCACCCCTCCACTTT. Translating gives CAGGQNYNSPLHF.

The CDR3 region is CAISAGGGGAQHF. In DNA form, the CDR3 reads TGTGCCATCAGTGCGGGGGGAGGAGGCGCCCAGCATTTT. The V gene is TRBV10-3, the J gene TRBJ1-5; D possibly corresponds to TRBD1 (5 bases). In germline, CDR1 is ENHRY, CDR2 SYGVKD. Trimming pared 4 bases from V and 11 bases from J, leaving 15 bases between. This CDR3 is 13 amino acids long.

This sequence joins TRBV5-1 and TRBJ2-7; tentative D call: TRBD2 (5 bases). Germline-derived CDR1 and CDR2 are SGHRS and YFSETQ. The CDR3 runs to 13 residues. The ends were cut back, 2 bases at V and 7 bases at J, with 13 bases in the middle. CDR3 in DNA: TGCGCCAGCAGCTTTTTGGGTTCGGGGGAGCAGTACTTC. Amino acid sequence: CASSFLGSGEQYF.

This clone occurred a few times. V is TRBV6-1 and J is TRBJ1-3, with D unresolved. CDR1 MNHNS and CDR2 SASEGT come from the germline V gene. The V end was cut by 1 base, the J end by 0 bases, with 13 bases between. The CDR3 has 17 amino acids. CDR3 loop: CASSEGRLAGSGNTIYF. DNA for the CDR3: TGTGCCAGCAGTGAAGGGCGGCTGGCGGGCTCTGGAAACACCATATATTTT.

The chain employs TRBV25-1 and TRBJ2-1, with 15 positions matching TRBD2. With V trimmed by 2 bases and J by 4 bases, 3 bases remained unmatched. This CDR3 has 17 amino acids. Germline CDR1 MGHDK, CDR2 SYGVNS. The chain's CDR3 is CASSELGTSGRYNEQFF. The CDR3 DNA is TGTGCCAGCAGTGAACTCGGGACTAGCGGGAGGTACAATGAGCAGTTCTTC.

This rearrangement joins TRBV5-8 to TRBJ2-5, with 8 bases lining up with TRBD2. Germline loops: CDR1 SGHTS, CDR2 YDEGEE. The ends lost 0 bases at V and 2 bases at J; junction bases unmatched: 9. The CDR3 is 17 residues long. In nucleotides, the CDR3 is TGTGCCAGCAGCTTGGCCGGTTTGGCGGGAGGACAAGAGACCCAGTACTTC. The encoded protein is CASSLAGLAGGQETQYF.

The gene calls are TRBV7-2 and TRBJ2-6; no definite D call. V was trimmed by 0 bases and J by 0 bases, leaving 6 bases between them. Germline V CDR1 and CDR2: SGHTA, FQGNSA. The CDR3 spans 16 residues. The CDR3 spells CASSLAPGSGANVLTF. The CDR3 DNA reads TGTGCCAGCAGCTTAGCCCCAGGCTCTGGGGCCAACGTCCTGACTTTC.

The chain carries TRBV6-5 and TRBJ1-1; D uncertain. Germline values: CDR1 MNHEY, CDR2 SVGAGI. The V gene lost 8 bases and the J gene lost 5 bases, with 15 bases spanning the gap. The CDR3 runs to 13 residues. DNA for the CDR3: TGTGCCAGCTCCGAGGGAATCGGAACTGAAGCTTTCTTT. This sequence encodes CASSEGIGTEAFF.

This rearrangement joins TRBV4-1 to TRBJ2-5, with 10 bases matching TRBD1. The closer fit of TRBJ2-7 to the DNA end suggests the J call may be wrong. The germline V gene encodes CDR1 MGHRA and CDR2 YSYEKL. The CDR3 length is 14 residues. CDR3 sequence reads: CASSPGQGSYEQYF. The CDR3 DNA reads TGCGCCAGCAGCCCGGGACAGGGGTCCTACGAGCAGTACTTC.

The chain carries TRBV2 and TRBJ1-4; TRBD1 matches at 7 bases. The V and J ends lost 6 bases and 6 bases, in that order; junction bases with no gene match: 7. Per germline, CDR1 SNHLY and CDR2 FYNNEI. The CDR3 runs 14 residues. CDR3 loop: CASRQGISYEKLFF. CDR3 coding DNA: TGTGCCAGCAGACAGGGGATATCGTATGAAAAACTGTTTTTT.

The chain uses TRBV5-5 and TRBJ1-1; 9 bases map to TRBD1. This CDR3 has 14 residues. Germline-derived CDR1 and CDR2 are SGHKS and YYEKEE (reference sequence). V lost 4 bases to trimming and J lost 6 bases; unmatched junction nucleotides: 7. The CDR3 loop is CASSQRQGVAEAFF. DNA of the CDR3: TGTGCCAGCAGCCAAAGACAGGGGGTAGCTGAAGCTTTCTTT.

This chain joins TRBV6-5 and TRBJ1-5; 9 positions agree with TRBD1. Trimming removed 8 bases from V and 5 bases from J; junction bases left unmatched: 10. This CDR3 has 15 amino acids. Germline V gene lookup returns CDR1 MNHEY and CDR2 SVGAGI. CDR3 loop: CASGVLRDRDQPQHF. DNA for the CDR3: TGTGCCAGCGGGGTCCTAAGGGACAGGGATCAGCCCCAGCATTTT.

V and J are TRBV5-1 and TRBJ2-7, with D unclear. V was cut by 0 bases and J by 3 bases, with 13 bases left in between. This CDR3 contains 15 residues. Looked up from germline, CDR1 is SGHRS and CDR2 is YFSETQ. The CDR3 DNA reads TGCGCCAGCAGCTTGGGCGACACTTCCAACTACGAGCAGTACTTC. As protein: CASSLGDTSNYEQYF.

This CDR3 is CASSPRGINSPLHF. The CDR3 DNA reads TGTGCCAGTAGTCCGCGGGGGATAAATTCACCCCTCCACTTT. The genes are TRBV19 and TRBJ1-6; possible D gene TRBD1, 5 bases. This CDR3 contains 14 residues. Trimming removed 5 bases from V and 7 bases from J, with 12 bases in between. CDR1 and CDR2 from the germline V gene are LNHDA and SQIVND (reference sequence).

V is TRBV19 and J is TRBJ2-3; TRBD2 agrees at 7 bases. CDR1 and CDR2 from the germline V gene are LNHDA and SQIVND (reference sequence). V shed 2 bases and J 4 bases; nucleotides not matched to a gene: 9. The CDR3 is 16 amino acids. The CDR3 region has the DNA TGTGCCAGTAGTATAACACCTGGGGGGGTCTCAGATACGCAGTATTTT. As protein: CASSITPGGVSDTQYF. The whole variable domain, filled in from reference TRBV19 and TRBJ2-3, reads DGGITQSPKYLFRKEGQNVTLSCEQNLNHDAMYWYRQDPGQGLRLIYYSQIVNDFQKGDIAEGYSVSREKKESFPLTVTSAQKNPTAFYLCASSITPGGVSDTQYFGPGTRLTVL.